These 26 T cell receptor beta chains originate from one sample sequenced in a study of blood T cells in healthy people across ages. It was with a sample-barcoded 5' primer and a J-beta primer mix that a second PCR of about 7 to 12 cycles was run. TCRdb re-derived calls from the 5' RACE reads in MiXCR, one entry per CDR3 protein. The repertoire consists of fewer than 2,000,000 distinct CDR3 sequences, with 30% to 35% occurring once and the leading ten covering 10% to 12%. Material: blood. Receptors were obtained from a woman under 40 in good health.

There are many counts of this clonotype. The V and J genes are TRBV12-3 or TRBV12-4 and TRBJ2-6, with D possibly being TRBD2 (6 bases). The CDR3 is 17 amino acids. With 5 bases removed from V and 4 bases from J, the gap between germline ends came to 18 bases. This CDR3 is CASSPKRVGIGANVLTF. In DNA form, the CDR3 reads TGTGCCAGCAGTCCAAAGCGGGTGGGCATCGGGGCCAACGTCCTGACTTTC.

Concerning this clonotype: A read error may account for a junction end that differs from germline. The chain links TRBV7-9 to TRBJ2-7; perhaps TRBD1 as D (5 bases). The CDR3 consists of 14 residues. Germline CDR1 reads SEHNR; CDR2 reads FQNEAQ (reference sequence). The CDR3 DNA sequence: TGTGCCGGCAGCCTTCCGGACAAGGACTACGAGCAGTACTTC. It translates to CAGSLPDKDYEQYF.

This clonotype occurred once. The conserved phenylalanine or tryptophan is not found at the CDR3 terminus, so this likely reflects a read error. The limits of the CDR3 on the DNA are not certain, so only TCRdb's listed CDR3 is given. The gene calls are TRBV7-9 and TRBJ2-1; no DNA check was done on the table's D call, TRBD2. In germline, CDR1 is SEHNR, CDR2 FQNEAQ (reference sequence). From its first to its last residue, the CDR3 has 14 amino acids. The CDR3 loop is CASSLDTGGYTFGS.

The rearrangement joins TRBV10-3 to TRBJ1-6; no firm D call. Per the germline V gene, CDR1 is ENHRY and CDR2 is SYGVKD. Trimming removed 2 bases at V and 2 bases at J, with 16 bases between. The CDR3 length is 18 residues. The CDR3 DNA reads as TGTGCCATCAGTGAGCCAGGACCAGGCGGCCCCTATAATTCACCCCTCCACTTT. Translating gives CAISEPGPGGPYNSPLHF.

The rearrangement joins TRBV30 to TRBJ1-2, with a tentative D call TRBD1 (5 bases). With 2 bases removed from V and 2 bases from J, the gap between germline ends came to 15 bases. The CDR3 runs 15 residues. Germline CDR1 is GTSNPN and CDR2 is SVGIG (reference sequence). The CDR3 loop reads CAWSPTSRQNYGYTF. In DNA, the CDR3 is TGTGCCTGGAGTCCAACCTCGCGACAGAACTATGGCTACACCTTC.

This clonotype was counted only a few times. The rearrangement uses TRBV3-1 and TRBJ2-7; D is unresolved. The V gene's germline CDR1 is LGHDT and CDR2 YNNKEL (reference sequence). V was cut by 1 base and J by 4 bases, with 8 bases left in between. The CDR3 has 13 amino acids. The CDR3 region has the DNA TGTGCCAGCAGCCAAGTTCATGCGTACGAGCAGTACTTC. Translating gives CASSQVHAYEQYF.

With regard to this clonotype: The junction departs from germline at one end; a sequencing error may be responsible. The DNA for the CDR3 is TGTGCCAGCAGCGGACGCCTCCAAGGGACCCAGTACTTC. As protein: CASSGRLQGTQYF. The chain couples TRBV5-4 to TRBJ2-5, with D hard to call. Germline CDR1 and CDR2: SGHNT and YYREEE (reference sequence). CDR3 length: 13 residues.

V is TRBV20-1 and J is TRBJ2-7, with 7 bases identical to TRBD1. Germline CDR1 and CDR2: DFQATT and SNEGSKA (reference sequence). The CDR3 is 17 residues long. The V gene end was trimmed by 8 bases and the J gene end by 0 bases; junction bases not matched to a gene: 19. CDR3: CSTVLPGQSISSYEQYF. The CDR3 DNA reads TGCAGTACCGTTTTGCCGGGACAGTCTATAAGCTCCTACGAGCAGTACTTC.

This clonotype was observed a few times. This sequence joins TRBV28 and TRBJ1-2; the match to TRBD1 covers 9 bases. After removal of 6 bases from V and 6 bases from J, the junction contained 20 bases not matched to a gene. This CDR3 comprises 18 residues. Germline values: CDR1 MDHEN, CDR2 SYDVKM. CDR3 nucleotide sequence: TGTGCCAGCAGCGAAATACAGGGGGCCCCATTTGGCCACCATGGCTACACCTTC. Translation gives CASSEIQGAPFGHHGYTF.

The chain joins TRBV20-1 to TRBJ2-3, with D perhaps being TRBD1 or TRBD2 (5 bases each). This CDR3 is built from 16 residues. V lost 5 bases, J lost 0 bases, and 18 bases lay in between. The germline CDR1 and CDR2 sequences are DFQATT and SNEGSKA (reference sequence). The CDR3 DNA sequence: TGCAGTGCTCGCGGACTTCAGGGCACTAGCACAGATACGCAGTATTTT. Translating it yields CSARGLQGTSTDTQYF.

This clonotype appeared a few times. The CDR3 sequence is CSAIGGKDTEAFF. The CDR3 region has the DNA TGCAGTGCGATCGGGGGAAAGGACACTGAAGCTTTCTTT. The chain couples TRBV29-1 to TRBJ1-1; possible D gene TRBD1, 5 bases. CDR1 SQVTM and CDR2 ANQGSEA come from the germline V gene. The CDR3 length is 13 residues.

The chain couples TRBV5-1 to TRBJ2-7; possibly TRBD1 or TRBD2 for D (5 bases each). CDR1 and CDR2 (germline): SGHRS, YFSETQ. CDR3 length: 17 amino acids. V lost 1 base to trimming and J lost 1 base, with 18 bases between them. This chain's CDR3 is CASSLTAGWDGSYEQYF. The CDR3 DNA reads TGCGCCAGCAGCTTGACTGCTGGATGGGACGGTTCCTACGAGCAGTACTTC.

This clonotype was seen only a few times. This chain connects TRBV5-1 to TRBJ2-1; 7 nucleotides align to TRBD2. With V trimmed by 4 bases and J by 8 bases, 6 bases remained unmatched. The CDR3 has 13 amino acids. Germline lookup yields CDR1 SGHRS and CDR2 YFSETQ. This CDR3 reads CASSRTRKDEQFF. CDR3 DNA sequence: TGCGCCAGCAGCCGGACTAGAAAGGATGAGCAGTTCTTC.

V usage is TRBV15 and J usage is TRBJ1-2; D gene unclear. Trimming left V 3 bases short and J 6 bases short, with 17 bases between. Germline V gives CDR1 LNHNV, CDR2 YYDKDF (reference sequence). CDR3 size: 15 residues. CDR3 protein: CATSSGWAERDGYTF. CDR3 coding DNA: TGTGCCACCAGCAGCGGCTGGGCAGAGAGGGATGGCTACACCTTC.

V gene TRBV7-9 combines with J gene TRBJ2-7; 9 bases agree with TRBD1. The germline gives CDR1 SEHNR, CDR2 FQNEAQ (reference sequence). V lost 5 bases to trimming and J lost 5 bases; unmatched junction nucleotides: 13. This CDR3 region has 16 residues. CDR3 residues: CASSTSVQGAVHEQYF. CDR3 bases: TGTGCCAGCAGCACGAGCGTACAGGGGGCCGTCCACGAGCAGTACTTC.

In this sample, this clonotype turned up a few times. The rearrangement uses TRBV7-8 and TRBJ2-7, with 10 bases lining up with TRBD1. This CDR3 spans 15 amino acids. The V segment lost 5 bases and the J segment 1 base; nucleotides outside the gene matches: 5. The germline gives CDR1 SGHVS, CDR2 FQNEAQ. The CDR3 is CASSRDRGPSYEQYF. CDR3 sequence (DNA): TGTGCCAGCAGCCGGGACAGGGGCCCATCCTACGAGCAGTACTTC.

The chain employs TRBV30 and TRBJ2-5; 7 bases line up with TRBD2. The CDR3 length is 15 residues. The V segment lost 0 bases and the J segment 5 bases; nucleotides outside the gene matches: 9. Looked up from germline, CDR1 is GTSNPN and CDR2 is SVGIG (reference sequence). This chain's CDR3 is CAWSVLRGRRETQYF. The DNA for the CDR3 is TGTGCCTGGAGTGTACTCCGCGGGAGACGGGAGACCCAGTACTTC.

V gene TRBV30 combines with J gene TRBJ1-5; D might be TRBD1 (6 bases). Germline CDR1 GTSNPN, CDR2 SVGIG (reference sequence). V lost 2 bases and J 1 base, leaving 18 bases between the germline ends. The CDR3 is made up of 17 amino acids. CDR3 sequence (DNA): TGTGCCTGGAGTTCCCCCACAGGGCGGTCAAGCAATCAGCCCCAGCATTTT. This sequence encodes CAWSSPTGRSSNQPQHF. The whole variable domain, filled in from reference TRBV30 and TRBJ1-5, reads SQTIHQWPATLVQPVGSPLSLECTVEGTSNPNLYWYRQAAGRGLQLLFYSVGIGQISSEVPQNLSASRPQDRQFILSSKKLLLSDSGFYLCAWSSPTGRSSNQPQHFGDGTRLSIL.

The gene calls are TRBV6-1 and TRBJ2-7; D is perhaps TRBD1 (6 bases). Germline lookup yields CDR1 MNHNS and CDR2 SASEGT. The CDR3 runs 14 residues. The V end lost 3 bases, the J end lost 0 bases, and 9 bases lay between the germline ends. CDR3: CASSDTQGSYEQYF. CDR3 bases: TGTGCCAGCAGTGATACACAGGGCTCCTACGAGCAGTACTTC.

The chain employs TRBV7-2 and TRBJ2-1; tentatively, D is TRBD2 (7 bases). Germline V gives CDR1 SGHTA, CDR2 FQGNSA. The length of the CDR3 is 15 residues. V gave up 4 bases and J gave up 4 bases, with 14 bases separating them. CDR3 protein: CASSSVRGGYNEQFF. The CDR3 coding sequence is TGTGCCAGCAGCTCCGTTAGGGGGGGGTACAATGAGCAGTTCTTC.

The chain carries TRBV12-3 or TRBV12-4 and TRBJ1-5, with a weak D call TRBD1 (5 bases). This CDR3 has 14 amino acids. V was clipped by 3 bases and J by 4 bases, with 10 bases between them. The CDR3 DNA follows: TGTGCCAGCAGTTTCGACAGCACTAATCAGCCCCAGCATTTT. The encoded protein is CASSFDSTNQPQHF.

This clonotype was counted between two and nine times. The V call is TRBV20-1, the J call TRBJ2-1; D tentatively reads TRBD1 or TRBD2 (5 bases each). The V end lost 0 bases, the J end lost 8 bases, and 20 bases lay between the germline ends. Per germline, CDR1 DFQATT and CDR2 SNEGSKA (reference sequence). This CDR3 has 16 amino acids. Written as DNA, the CDR3 is TGCAGTGCTAGAGATCTTCCCGGGACCCCGCAGGATGAGCAGTTCTTC. It encodes CSARDLPGTPQDEQFF.

This clonotype came up many times. This chain links TRBV29-1 with TRBJ2-3; perhaps TRBD2 as D (5 bases). The V gene lost 6 bases and the J gene lost 4 bases, with 11 bases spanning the gap. The CDR3 spans 12 residues. Germline CDR1 reads SQVTM; CDR2 reads ANQGSEA. The CDR3 spells CSVHRRPDTQYF. The CDR3 bases are TGCAGCGTCCATCGGAGGCCAGATACGCAGTATTTT.

The CDR3 coding sequence is TGTGCCATCAGTGAGTCGGGGGGAGCTAGCACAGATACGCAGTATTTT. It yields the protein CAISESGGASTDTQYF. The gene calls are TRBV10-3 and TRBJ2-3, with D maybe TRBD2 (6 bases). Between the trimmed V and J ends, which lost 0 bases and 0 bases, there was a span of 10 bases. The CDR3 totals 16 residues. Germline values: CDR1 ENHRY, CDR2 SYGVKD.

A word on this clonotype: A single base separates this from a much larger clone, so it may be a read error. The chain is built from TRBV7-3 and TRBJ2-3; D gene uncertain. Trimming shortened V by 4 bases and J by 2 bases, and 7 bases separated the two germline ends. Germline V gene lookup returns CDR1 SGHTA and CDR2 FQGTGA. This CDR3 spans 13 amino acids. The CDR3 DNA reads as TGTGCCAGCAGCTCCTATTACACAGATACGCAGTATTTT. Its protein is CASSSYYTDTQYF.

This clonotype was seen a handful of times. The V gene is TRBV9, the J gene TRBJ2-3; maybe TRBD1 (6 bases). The CDR3 has 15 residues. The ends were cut back, 0 bases at V and 8 bases at J, with 16 bases in the middle. Germline values: CDR1 SGDLS, CDR2 YYNGEE. The CDR3 spells CASSVAGQERSTQYF. The CDR3 nucleotides read TGTGCCAGCAGCGTAGCGGGACAAGAAAGGAGTACGCAGTATTTT. The full variable domain, rest sourced from reference TRBV9 and TRBJ2-3, is DSGVTQTPKHLITATGQRVTLRCSPRSGDLSVYWYQQSLDQGLQFLIQYYNGEERAKGNILERFSAQQFPDLHSELNLSSLELGDSALYFCASSVAGQERSTQYFGPGTRLTVL.